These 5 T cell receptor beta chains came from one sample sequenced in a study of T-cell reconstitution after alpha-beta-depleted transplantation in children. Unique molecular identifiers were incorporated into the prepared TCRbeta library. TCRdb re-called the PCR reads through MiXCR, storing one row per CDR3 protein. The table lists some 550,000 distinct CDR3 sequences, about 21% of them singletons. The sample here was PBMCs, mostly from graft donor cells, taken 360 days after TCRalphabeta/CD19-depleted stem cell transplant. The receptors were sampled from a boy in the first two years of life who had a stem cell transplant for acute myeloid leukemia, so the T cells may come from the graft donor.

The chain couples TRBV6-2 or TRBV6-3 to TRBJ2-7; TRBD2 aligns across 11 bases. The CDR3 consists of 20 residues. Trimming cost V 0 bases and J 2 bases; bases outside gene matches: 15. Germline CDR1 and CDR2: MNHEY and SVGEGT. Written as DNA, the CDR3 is TGTGCCAGCAGTTACTCCTGGCGGCTAGCGGGGGGCCCGGAGCCCTACGAGCAGTACTTC. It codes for CASSYSWRLAGGPEPYEQYF.

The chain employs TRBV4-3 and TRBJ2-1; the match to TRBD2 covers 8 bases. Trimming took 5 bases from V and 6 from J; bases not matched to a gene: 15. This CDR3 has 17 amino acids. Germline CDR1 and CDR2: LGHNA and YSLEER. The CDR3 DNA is TGCGCCAGCAGCAACGTTCGGAGCGGGGGTTACGGCAATGAGCAGTTCTTC. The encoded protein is CASSNVRSGGYGNEQFF.

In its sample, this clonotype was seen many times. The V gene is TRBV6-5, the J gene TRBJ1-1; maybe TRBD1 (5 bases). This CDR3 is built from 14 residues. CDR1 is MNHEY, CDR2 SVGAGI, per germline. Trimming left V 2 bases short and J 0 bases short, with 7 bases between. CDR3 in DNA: TGTGCCAGCAGTTACGACAGTTTGAACACTGAAGCTTTCTTT. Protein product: CASSYDSLNTEAFF.

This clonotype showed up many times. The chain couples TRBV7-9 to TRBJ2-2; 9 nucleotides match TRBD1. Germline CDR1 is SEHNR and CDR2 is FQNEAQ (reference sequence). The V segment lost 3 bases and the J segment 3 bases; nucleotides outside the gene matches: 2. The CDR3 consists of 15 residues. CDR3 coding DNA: TGTGCCAGCAGCTTCGGACAGGGGCACACCGGGGAGCTGTTTTTT. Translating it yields CASSFGQGHTGELFF. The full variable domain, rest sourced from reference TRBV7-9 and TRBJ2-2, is DTGVSQNPRHKITKRGQNVTFRCDPISEHNRLYWYRQTLGQGPEFLTYFQNEAQLEKSRLLSDRFSAERPKGSFSTLEIQRTEQGDSAMYLCASSFGQGHTGELFFGEGSRLTVL.

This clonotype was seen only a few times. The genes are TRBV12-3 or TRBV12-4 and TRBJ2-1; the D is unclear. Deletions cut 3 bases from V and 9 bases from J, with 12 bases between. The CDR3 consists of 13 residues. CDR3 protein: CASSFSRSSEQFF. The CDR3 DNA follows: TGTGCCAGCAGTTTCTCTAGGAGCAGTGAGCAGTTCTTC.